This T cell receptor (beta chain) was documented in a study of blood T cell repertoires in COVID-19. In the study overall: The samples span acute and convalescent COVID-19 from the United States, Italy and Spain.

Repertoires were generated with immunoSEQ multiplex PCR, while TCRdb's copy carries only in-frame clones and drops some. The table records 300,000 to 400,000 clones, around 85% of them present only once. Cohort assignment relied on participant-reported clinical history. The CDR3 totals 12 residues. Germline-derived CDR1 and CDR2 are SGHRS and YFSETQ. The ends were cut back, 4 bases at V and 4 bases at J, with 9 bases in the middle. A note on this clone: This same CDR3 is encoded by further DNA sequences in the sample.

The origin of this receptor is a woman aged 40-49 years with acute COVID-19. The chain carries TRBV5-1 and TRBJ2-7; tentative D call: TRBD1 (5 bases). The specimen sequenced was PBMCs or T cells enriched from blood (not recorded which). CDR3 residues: CASSLQGYEQYF. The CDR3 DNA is TGCGCCAGCAGCCTGCAGGGTTACGAGCAGTACTTC.